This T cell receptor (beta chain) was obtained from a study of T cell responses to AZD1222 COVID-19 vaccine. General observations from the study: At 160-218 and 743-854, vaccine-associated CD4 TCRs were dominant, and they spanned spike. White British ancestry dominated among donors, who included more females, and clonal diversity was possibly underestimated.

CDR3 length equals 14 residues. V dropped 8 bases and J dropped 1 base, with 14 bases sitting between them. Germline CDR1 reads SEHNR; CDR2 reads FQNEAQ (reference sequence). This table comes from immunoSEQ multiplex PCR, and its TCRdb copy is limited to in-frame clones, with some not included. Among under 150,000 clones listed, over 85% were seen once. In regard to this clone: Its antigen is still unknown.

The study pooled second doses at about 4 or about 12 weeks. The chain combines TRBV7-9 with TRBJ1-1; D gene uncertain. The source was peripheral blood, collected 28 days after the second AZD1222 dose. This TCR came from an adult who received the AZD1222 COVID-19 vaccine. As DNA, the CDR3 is TGTGCCAGCTTATTCTCGGCCGGGAACACTGAAGCTTTCTTT. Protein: CASLFSAGNTEAFF.